The 31 T cell receptor beta chains reported below all come from one sample, sequenced in a study of T cells in Graves' hyperthyroidism and ophthalmopathy (dated by TCRdb to the late 2010s). Receptor amplification or capture employed multiplex PCR. The run used an Illumina HiSeq 2000. TCR beta CDR3 regions were amplified from RNA transcripts. A first-round RT-PCR of the TCR CDR3 used the HTBI primer set with the Qiagen OneStep RT-PCR kit. TCRdb applied fastp at Q25 and MiXCR to the public reads, then kept only in-frame beta chains. When rows share a CDR3 protein, they turn into one entry using the most common DNA and genes. The sample data list roughly 510,000 distinct CDR3 sequences, and around 20% of these were observed just once. The ten most abundant clones make up 26% of the sample. Sequencing input: blood. Source of these receptors: a young man with Graves' hyperthyroidism.

This clonotype came up many times. The rearrangement links TRBV28 to TRBJ2-7; tentative D call: TRBD1 (5 bases). V shed 8 bases and J shed 2 bases, with 10 bases lying between them. CDR3 length: 12 residues. Germline CDR1 reads MDHEN; CDR2 reads SYDVKM. DNA of the CDR3: TGTGCCAGCTGGGCCAGGGCCTACGAGCAGTACTTC. Residues: CASWARAYEQYF.

This chain uses TRBV12-3 or TRBV12-4 with TRBJ1-6, with a tentative D call TRBD1 (5 bases). Trimming cost V 3 bases and J 6 bases, with 6 bases left between them. This CDR3 has 13 residues. The CDR3 nucleotides are TGTGCCAGCAGTTTGGGGGTTAATTCACCCCTCCACTTT. Translation: CASSLGVNSPLHF.

A few counts support this clonotype. The chain links TRBV12-5 to TRBJ1-2; D might be TRBD1 (6 bases). V was cut by 6 bases and J by 8 bases, with 22 bases left in between. The length of the CDR3 is 15 residues. Germline CDR1 reads LGHNT; CDR2 reads FRNRAP. CDR3 sequence (DNA): TGTGCTAGTGGACCCCTGGACAGTTCCTTCCACGGCTACACCTTC. Encoded protein: CASGPLDSSFHGYTF. Full variable domain (remainder filled in from reference TRBV12-5 and TRBJ1-2): DARVTQTPRHKVTEMGQEVTMRCQPILGHNTVFWYRQTMMQGLELLAYFRNRAPLDDSGMPKDRFSAEMPDATLATLKIQPSEPRDSAVYFCASGPLDSSFHGYTFGSGTRLTVV.

A few counts support this clonotype. This chain links TRBV12-3 or TRBV12-4 with TRBJ2-2; 11 nucleotides match TRBD2. The length of the CDR3 is 15 residues. The trim removed 6 bases at V and 5 bases at J, leaving 5 bases unmatched. Here the CDR3 reads CASSISGGATGELFF. For the CDR3, the DNA is TGTGCCAGCAGCATTAGCGGGGGGGCTACCGGGGAGCTGTTTTTT.

This clonotype has just a few counts. The rearrangement uses TRBV5-1 and TRBJ2-7; 7 positions match TRBD1. V gave up 0 bases and J gave up 4 bases; unmatched junction bases: 4. The CDR3 contains 14 residues. From germline, CDR1 is SGHRS and CDR2 YFSETQ. CDR3 residues: CASSLDRGIYEQYF. CDR3 nucleotides: TGCGCCAGCAGCTTGGACAGGGGCATATACGAGCAGTACTTC.

This clonotype occurred many times. The CDR3 does not close with the conserved phenylalanine or tryptophan, likely indicating a read error. This rearrangement joins TRBV28 to TRBJ1-1, with TRBD1 matching 8 bases. V was pared by 5 bases and J by 4 bases, with 9 bases of the junction left unmatched. The CDR3 extends over 15 amino acids. The V gene's germline CDR1 is MDHEN and CDR2 SYDVKM. CDR3 nucleotides: TGTGCCAGCAGTCCTCGGACAGGGAGAGGCACTGAAGCTTTCTCT. It encodes CASSPRTGRGTEAFS.

This sequence joins TRBV4-2 and TRBJ2-2; 11 nucleotides agree with TRBD2. This CDR3 spans 17 amino acids. With 5 bases clipped from V and 6 bases from J, the junction kept 11 bases outside the gene matches. Per the germline V gene, CDR1 is LGHNA and CDR2 is YNFKEQ. CDR3 bases: TGTGCCAGCAGCAGGGGCACTAGCGGGGGAGCACCCGGGGAGCTGTTTTTT. It specifies CASSRGTSGGAPGELFF.

In DNA form, the CDR3 reads TGCGCCAGCAGTGAGATACCCTCGTCGGGGGCCAACGTCCTGACTTTC. Translating it yields CASSEIPSSGANVLTF. The chain recombines TRBV10-1 with TRBJ2-6, with D unresolved. The CDR3 is 16 residues long. CDR1 WNHNN and CDR2 SYGVQD come from the germline V gene (reference sequence). The germline V and J ends were trimmed by 2 bases and 4 bases, with 12 bases remaining between them.

There are many counts of this clonotype. The V and J genes are TRBV27 and TRBJ1-1; a weak D match, TRBD1 (5 bases). There are 14 residues in the CDR3. Germline loops: CDR1 MNHEY, CDR2 SMNVEV (reference sequence). Trimming cost V 6 bases and J 4 bases, with 15 bases left between them. Here the CDR3 reads CASSHTSGGTEAFF. The CDR3 nucleotides read TGTGCCAGCAGCCACACATCTGGGGGCACTGAAGCTTTCTTT.

The rearrangement joins TRBV3-1 to TRBJ1-3; D gene uncertain. Germline V gene sequence: CDR1 LGHDT, CDR2 YNNKEL (reference sequence). CDR3 size: 14 residues. The ends were cut back, 3 bases at V and 0 bases at J, with 6 bases in the middle. The CDR3 region has the DNA TGTGCCAGCAGCCATAAACTCTCTGGAAACACCATATATTTT. It translates to CASSHKLSGNTIYF. Complete variable domain (other parts from reference TRBV3-1 and TRBJ1-3): DTAVSQTPKYLVTQMGNDKSIKCEQNLGHDTMYWYKQDSKKFLKIMFSYNNKELIINETVPNRFSPKSPDKAHLNLHINSLELGDSAVYFCASSHKLSGNTIYFGEGSWLTVV.

This clonotype was counted many times. The CDR3 region is CASSIRADQPQHF. In DNA form, the CDR3 reads TGTGCCAGTAGTATACGGGCGGATCAGCCCCAGCATTTT. The chain joins TRBV19 to TRBJ1-5, with no clear D. The CDR3 has 13 amino acids. CDR1 LNHDA and CDR2 SQIVND come from the germline V gene (reference sequence). The V end was cut by 2 bases, the J end by 5 bases, with 7 bases between.

The table lists this clonotype with many counts. CDR3 bases: TGTGCCACCCGGGATACCTGGACTCAGCCCCAGCATTTT. Translation: CATRDTWTQPQHF. The rearrangement links TRBV28 to TRBJ1-5, with D unclear. CDR3 size: 13 residues. Germline CDR1 and CDR2: MDHEN and SYDVKM. V lost 10 bases and J lost 6, with 16 bases in between.

This chain joins TRBV27 and TRBJ1-5; tentative D call: TRBD1 (5 bases). The CDR3 length is 15 residues. Germline V gives CDR1 MNHEY, CDR2 SMNVEV (reference sequence). Trimming cost V 0 bases and J 7 bases, with 13 bases left between them. CDR3 nucleotide sequence: TGTGCCAGCAGTTTATCTGCAGGGTTCGGACAGCCCCAGCATTTT. Protein: CASSLSAGFGQPQHF.

Regarding this clonotype: A junction boundary mismatches the germline segment, possibly from a read error. This rearrangement joins TRBV6-1 to TRBJ1-1; possible D gene TRBD1, 5 bases. CDR3 length: 13 residues. CDR1 and CDR2 from the germline V gene are MNHNS and SASEGT. CDR3 DNA: TGTGCCAGCAGACTCCAGGGAGGTACTGAAGCTTGCTTT. As protein: CASRLQGGTEACF.

This clonotype was seen a few times. One junction end disagrees with the germline gene, perhaps due to a read error. V is TRBV2 and J is TRBJ1-6; tentatively, D is TRBD1 (5 bases). This CDR3 is built from 17 residues. CDR1 and CDR2 (germline): SNHLY, FYNNEI. The CDR3 DNA reads as TGTGCCGGCAGTCCCCGGGGCAAGAAGTCCTATAATTCACCCCTCCACTTT. Translating gives CAGSPRGKKSYNSPLHF.

This clonotype has a count of ten or more. The chain joins TRBV7-9 to TRBJ1-1; TRBD1 aligns across 11 bases. CDR3 length: 15 residues. V was pared by 2 bases and J by 6 bases, with 5 bases of the junction left unmatched. The germline V gene has CDR1 SEHNR and CDR2 FQNEAQ (reference sequence). The CDR3 bases are TGTGCCAGCAGCTTACCGGGACAGGGGGGTTCTGAAGCTTTCTTT. Encoded protein: CASSLPGQGGSEAFF.

The rearrangement joins TRBV6-5 to TRBJ1-5; D is perhaps TRBD1 (5 bases). Germline CDR1 and CDR2: MNHEY and SVGAGI. The V end lost 2 bases, the J end lost 4 bases, and 12 bases lay between the germline ends. CDR3 length: 15 amino acids. CDR3 DNA: TGTGCCAGCAGTTACCCAGGACATGTTAATCAGCCCCAGCATTTT. The encoded protein is CASSYPGHVNQPQHF.

The rearrangement joins TRBV30 to TRBJ1-2; D ambiguous. Germline CDR1 and CDR2: GTSNPN and SVGIG (reference sequence). Trimming left V 5 bases short and J 6 bases short, with 16 bases between. CDR3 length equals 13 residues. In DNA form, the CDR3 reads TGTGCCTGGGATAAAGAGGCCCGGAATGGCTACACCTTC. This translates into CAWDKEARNGYTF.

Remarks on this clonotype: This may be a read error: a much more frequent sequence differs by one nucleotide. J is TRBJ2-5 and V is TRBV12-3 or TRBV12-4, with D unresolved. The CDR3 totals 12 residues. V was pared by 7 bases and J by 9 bases, with 15 bases between. The CDR3: CASTDRRVSQYF. DNA for the CDR3: TGTGCCAGCACGGACCGGAGAGTATCCCAGTACTTC.

This clonotype was detected only a few times. The gene calls are TRBV12-5 and TRBJ2-5, with 9 bases matching TRBD1. With 6 bases clipped from V and 2 bases from J, the junction kept 7 bases outside the gene matches. The germline V gene has CDR1 LGHNT and CDR2 FRNRAP. CDR3 length: 15 residues. This CDR3 reads CASGPPGQGQETQYF. CDR3 nucleotides: TGTGCTAGTGGACCACCGGGACAGGGACAAGAGACCCAGTACTTC. The full variable domain, with the rest looked up from reference TRBV12-5 and TRBJ2-5, is DARVTQTPRHKVTEMGQEVTMRCQPILGHNTVFWYRQTMMQGLELLAYFRNRAPLDDSGMPKDRFSAEMPDATLATLKIQPSEPRDSAVYFCASGPPGQGQETQYFGPGTRLLVL.

This chain connects TRBV15 to TRBJ1-2, with a weak D call TRBD1 (5 bases). This CDR3 is 15 amino acids long. Trimming removed 2 bases from V and 8 bases from J, with 18 bases in between. Germline V gives CDR1 LNHNV, CDR2 YYDKDF (reference sequence). The CDR3 here is CATSRYERQWDGYTF. CDR3 nucleotide sequence: TGTGCCACCAGCAGATATGAACGACAGTGGGACGGCTACACCTTC. Full variable domain (missing parts from reference TRBV15 and TRBJ1-2): DAMVIQNPRYQVTQFGKPVTLSCSQTLNHNVMYWYQQKSSQAPKLLFHYYDKDFNNEADTPDNFQSRRPNTSFCFLDIRSPGLGDTAMYLCATSRYERQWDGYTFGSGTRLTVV.

This clonotype was counted at least ten times. The rearrangement links TRBV15 to TRBJ2-2; D not resolved. CDR3 length: 15 amino acids. Germline CDR1 is LNHNV and CDR2 is YYDKDF (reference sequence). Deletions cut 3 bases from V and 0 bases from J, with 8 bases between. The CDR3 protein is CATSRSTANTGELFF. DNA of the CDR3: TGTGCCACCAGCAGGAGTACCGCGAACACCGGGGAGCTGTTTTTT.

This clonotype was found many times. The chain employs TRBV5-1 and TRBJ2-5; D is uncertain. Germline CDR1 is SGHRS and CDR2 is YFSETQ. V lost 2 bases and J 1 base, leaving 9 bases between the germline ends. The CDR3 covers 14 residues. CDR3 loop: CASSFSQTQETQYF. In DNA form, the CDR3 reads TGCGCCAGCAGCTTTTCACAGACCCAAGAGACCCAGTACTTC.

This sequence joins TRBV18 and TRBJ1-1, with TRBD1 as a possible D gene (6 bases). The CDR3 contains 17 residues. Trimming pared 3 bases from V and 5 bases from J, leaving 22 bases between. CDR1 is KGHSH, CDR2 LQKENI, per germline. This CDR3 reads CASSPGGDTLPGTEAFF. CDR3 sequence (DNA): TGTGCCAGCTCACCGGGCGGGGACACTCTTCCGGGGACTGAAGCTTTCTTT.

The gene calls are TRBV6-1 and TRBJ2-7; weak D call: TRBD2 (5 bases). Germline CDR1 reads MNHNS; CDR2 reads SASEGT. V lost 6 bases and J lost 0, with 21 bases in between. The CDR3 contains 17 residues. The CDR3 DNA reads as TGTGCCAGCAGGCCTACCTTAAGGCTTACTAGCTCCTACGAGCAGTACTTC. This gives the protein CASRPTLRLTSSYEQYF.

This clonotype has ten or more counts. The chain is built from TRBV30 and TRBJ1-1; D gene uncertain. In germline, CDR1 is GTSNPN, CDR2 SVGIG (reference sequence). V was cut by 0 bases and J by 0 bases, with 8 bases left in between. The CDR3 loop spans 14 amino acids. CDR3: CAWSVRRMNTEAFF. DNA for the CDR3: TGTGCCTGGAGTGTACGCCGGATGAACACTGAAGCTTTCTTT.

This clonotype has a handful of counts. The V gene is TRBV11-2, the J gene TRBJ2-5, with D possibly being TRBD2 (7 bases). Germline V lookup: CDR1 SGHAT, CDR2 FQNNGV. The V end was cut by 2 bases, the J end by 5 bases, with 12 bases between. CDR3 length equals 14 residues. The chain's CDR3 is CASSLRGGPETQYF. The CDR3 bases are TGTGCCAGCAGCTTAAGGGGGGGCCCTGAGACCCAGTACTTC.

This clonotype was found many times. The chain employs TRBV11-2 and TRBJ2-4, with D unresolved. The CDR3 has 14 residues. Trimming removed 5 bases at V and 2 bases at J, with 10 bases between. The V gene's germline CDR1 is SGHAT and CDR2 FQNNGV. As DNA, the CDR3 is TGTGCCAGCAGCATAAGAGGACCCAAAAACATTCAGTACTTC. It yields the protein CASSIRGPKNIQYF.

Concerning this clonotype itself: A read error may produce the germline difference seen at one junction end. This rearrangement joins TRBV2 to TRBJ2-7, with D perhaps matching TRBD1 (5 bases). This CDR3 is built from 13 residues. Germline CDR1 SNHLY, CDR2 FYNNEI. The CDR3 here is CASREDRLYEQYF. DNA for the CDR3: TGTGCCAGCAGGGAAGACAGACTCTACGAGCAGTACTTC.

This clonotype has at least ten counts. This sequence joins TRBV5-1 and TRBJ2-7; no clear D gene. The CDR3 extends over 14 amino acids. V lost 0 bases, J lost 2 bases, and 9 bases lay in between. CDR1 SGHRS and CDR2 YFSETQ come from the germline V gene. In nucleotides, the CDR3 is TGCGCCAGCAGCTTGGACATCTTGACCTACGAGCAGTACTTC. Its translation is CASSLDILTYEQYF.

This clonotype was seen ten or more times. The J gene is TRBJ1-2, the V gene TRBV19; 7 nucleotides match TRBD1. The CDR3 has 14 amino acids. Germline lookup yields CDR1 LNHDA and CDR2 SQIVND (reference sequence). The V gene end was trimmed by 5 bases and the J gene end by 7 bases; junction bases not matched to a gene: 10. CDR3 sequence: CASSPGQRVSGYTF. The CDR3 coding sequence is TGTGCCAGTAGTCCGGGACAGCGAGTTAGTGGCTACACCTTC.